A selection of T cell receptor beta chains follows, all from one sample in a study of immune evolution from preneoplasia to lung adenocarcinoma. Here immunoSEQ multiplex PCR was the method, and the copy in TCRdb shows in-frame clones only, minus some. The repertoire consists of some 6,000 clones, with roughly 80% occurring once and the leading ten covering approximately 21%. Material: FFPE adjacent normal lung tissue. These receptors all stem from a person aged 55-85 years with lung adenocarcinoma. CDR3s include the opening cysteine and the closing phenylalanine or tryptophan. D genes are given only for firm matches. Only part of the rows carry a size: once, few, many, or a class if the clone is expanded.

abundance,v_gene,j_gene,d_gene,CDR3nt,CDR3aa
NA,TRBV5-4,TRBJ2-5,TRBD2,TGTGCCAGCAGCCCGGGACTAGCGGGGGGGCAGGAGACCCAGTACTTC,CASSPGLAGGQETQYF
NA,TRBV18,TRBJ2-7,NA,TGTGCCAGCTCACCAATCACAGGGTTCGCCTACGAGCAGTACTTC,CASSPITGFAYEQYF
NA,TRBV30,TRBJ2-3,TRBD2,TGTGCCTGGAGGACTAGCGGGGGGGCGGATACGCAGTATTTT,CAWRTSGGADTQYF
NA,TRBV30,TRBJ1-1,TRBD1,TGTGCCTGGAGTCCAGAGACAGGGCAGCTCACTGAAGCTTTCTTT,CAWSPETGQLTEAFF
NA,TRBV6-1,TRBJ2-3,NA,TGTGCCAGCAGTGAATGGGGAGCCGGCGTGGATACGCAGTATTTT,CASSEWGAGVDTQYF
once,TRBV15,TRBJ2-1,TRBD1,TGTGCCACCAGCAGAAGTTCTAGTCCCGGGACAGGGCCCTACAATGAGCAGTTCTTC,CATSRSSSPGTGPYNEQFF
NA,TRBV27,TRBJ1-2,TRBD1,TGTGCCAGCAGGCTGGGACAGGGGTCCTCGGTCTACACCTTC,CASRLGQGSSVYTF
once,TRBV4-1,TRBJ2-7,NA,TGCGCCAGCAGCGGGCGGGACAGTCCCTCCTACGAGCAGTACTTC,CASSGRDSPSYEQYF
NA,TRBV9,TRBJ2-7,TRBD1,TGTGCCAGCAGCCCCAGGGGGCTCTACGAGCAGTACTTC,CASSPRGLYEQYF
NA,TRBV2,TRBJ2-7,TRBD1,TGTGCCAGTTTTACTCAAAGACAGGGAAGATACTACGAGCAGTACTTC,CASFTQRQGRYYEQYF
NA,TRBV7-9,TRBJ2-7,NA,TGTGCCAGCCGGGACACCCTCACCTACGAGCAGTACTTC,CASRDTLTYEQYF
NA,TRBV19,TRBJ2-7,NA,TGTGCCAGTAGTGGCCTACAGGCACCGGGATACGAGCAGTACTTC,CASSGLQAPGYEQYF
NA,TRBV6-1,TRBJ1-3,NA,TGTGCCAGTAAACAGGGAGCTGGAAACACCATATATTTT,CASKQGAGNTIYF
NA,TRBV9,TRBJ1-5,NA,TGTGCCAGCAGTTATCAGGGATATCAGCCCCAGCATTTT,CASSYQGYQPQHF
NA,TRBV20-1,TRBJ2-5,NA,TGCAGTGCTAGTGCGCCGGAGACCCAGTACTTC,CSASAPETQYF
few,TRBV4-3,TRBJ2-1,TRBD2,TGCGCCAGCAGCCCCACACTAGCGGGAGTCAATGAGCAGTTCTTC,CASSPTLAGVNEQFF
NA,TRBV10-3,TRBJ2-5,TRBD1,TGTGCCGCCTCAGAGGACAGGGGAGAGACCCAGTACTTC,CAASEDRGETQYF
few,TRBV9,TRBJ1-2,NA,TGTGCCAGCAGCGTAGGGCAGGCAGGCAGGGAATGGTATGGCTACACCTTC,CASSVGQAGREWYGYTF
NA,TRBV2,TRBJ2-2,TRBD2,TGTGCCAGCAGTGCGGGGAGGGGCACCGGGGAGCTGTTTTTT,CASSAGRGTGELFF
NA,TRBV13,TRBJ2-2,NA,TGTGCCAGCAGCTTACGGGGGCGGGAGCTGTTTTTT,CASSLRGRELFF
NA,TRBV7-9,TRBJ1-1,NA,TGTGCCAGCAGCTTAGCGGCCTTTGGGGACACTGAAGCTTTCTTT,CASSLAAFGDTEAFF
NA,TRBV27,TRBJ2-7,TRBD1,TGTGCCAGCCGCCCCATGGACAGGGGTGCCCACGAGCAGTACTTC,CASRPMDRGAHEQYF
NA,TRBV5-1,TRBJ2-1,NA,TGCGCCAGCAGCTCAACCGGGACAGAGCAGTTCTTC,CASSSTGTEQFF
NA,TRBV9,TRBJ2-5,NA,TGTGCCAGCAGCGTCACCTCCACTGGAGAGACCCAGTACTTC,CASSVTSTGETQYF
NA,TRBV29-1,TRBJ2-1,NA,TGCAGCGTTGTGGTCCACAATGAGCAGTTCTTC,CSVVVHNEQFF
once,TRBV11-2,TRBJ2-5,NA,TGTGCCAGCAGCCCCCTAACAACTCGCCCAGAGACCCAGTACTTC,CASSPLTTRPETQYF
NA,TRBV28,TRBJ1-2,TRBD1,TGTGCCAGCTTGACAGGGGCGCATTGGTCTGGCTACACCTTC,CASLTGAHWSGYTF
NA,TRBV28,TRBJ1-1,NA,TGTGCCAGCAGTGAGGGACACGGAGTTTTGAACACTGAAGCTTTCTTT,CASSEGHGVLNTEAFF
NA,TRBV28,TRBJ1-2,NA,TGTGCCACCAACACCCAGTCACGCTATGGCTACACCTTC,CATNTQSRYGYTF
NA,TRBV5-6,TRBJ2-7,NA,TGTGCCAGCAGCTTGGGGAGCAGGTTCGCCTACGAGCAGTACTTC,CASSLGSRFAYEQYF
once,TRBV28,TRBJ2-1,TRBD1,TGTGCCAGCAGTTTTGGGACAGGGGTTTACAATGAGCAGTTCTTC,CASSFGTGVYNEQFF
NA,TRBV5-1,TRBJ2-3,TRBD2,TGCGCCAGCAATATAGCGGGAGATGAGAGCACAGATACGCAGTATTTT,CASNIAGDESTDTQYF
once,TRBV29-1,TRBJ1-1,TRBD1,TGCAGCGCCCGAACAGGGGCCAACACTGAAGCTTTCTTT,CSARTGANTEAFF
NA,TRBV5-1,TRBJ1-1,TRBD1,TGCGCCAGCAGCTCCCTCGGGGCGCAGGGGGTAGACACTGAAGCTTTCTTT,CASSSLGAQGVDTEAFF
NA,TRBV4-1,TRBJ2-7,TRBD1,TGCGCCAGCAGCCAAGTACCGGGACAGGGGGCGTACGAGCAGTACTTC,CASSQVPGQGAYEQYF
once,TRBV5-1,TRBJ2-5,TRBD1,TGCGCCAGCAGCCTCGGGACAGGGACGGGAGAGACCCAGTACTTC,CASSLGTGTGETQYF
NA,TRBV4-1,TRBJ1-5,NA,TGCGCCAGCAGCCAAGTGGACGAGAGCAATCAGCCCCAGCATTTT,CASSQVDESNQPQHF
NA,TRBV5-6,TRBJ1-2,NA,TGTGCCAGCAGCCTGAGACAGAACTATGGCTACACCTTC,CASSLRQNYGYTF
NA,TRBV6-1,TRBJ2-3,NA,TGTGCCAGCAGTCACACAGATACGCAGTATTTT,CASSHTDTQYF
NA,TRBV10-3,TRBJ2-7,TRBD1,TGTGCCATCAGTGAGCTTCCGGGACAGGGTAGATACGAGCAGTACTTC,CAISELPGQGRYEQYF